This TCR beta chain was captured by sequencing in a study of blood T cell repertoires in COVID-19. Looking at the study overall: Samples came from the United States, Italy and Spain, spanning acute and convalescent COVID-19. PBMCs, B-cell-depleted T cells, or T cells were the source of the cDNA or gDNA that made up the material.

This CDR3 spans 15 amino acids. Trimming took 4 bases from V and 4 from J; bases not matched to a gene: 7. Germline V gene data show CDR1 as SGHNT and CDR2 as YYREEE (reference sequence). As originally analysed: Reference gene primer amplification in the assay estimated nucleated cell counts. The table came from immunoSEQ multiplex PCR; TCRdb's copy has only in-frame clones and leaves some out. That table furnishes V, J and clone size, whereas the DNA furnished D and trimming. Of about 270,000 clones listed, over 75% were seen once; the top ten hold approximately 10%. The chain links TRBV5-4 to TRBJ2-2, with TRBD1 matching 7 bases. The sequencing sample was made of peripheral blood. This clonotype was obtained from a woman in her sixties or seventies with acute or convalescent COVID-19. The CDR3 is CASSPRGGITGELFF. CDR3 coding DNA: TGTGCCAGCAGCCCGCGAGGGGGCATCACCGGGGAGCTGTTTTTT.